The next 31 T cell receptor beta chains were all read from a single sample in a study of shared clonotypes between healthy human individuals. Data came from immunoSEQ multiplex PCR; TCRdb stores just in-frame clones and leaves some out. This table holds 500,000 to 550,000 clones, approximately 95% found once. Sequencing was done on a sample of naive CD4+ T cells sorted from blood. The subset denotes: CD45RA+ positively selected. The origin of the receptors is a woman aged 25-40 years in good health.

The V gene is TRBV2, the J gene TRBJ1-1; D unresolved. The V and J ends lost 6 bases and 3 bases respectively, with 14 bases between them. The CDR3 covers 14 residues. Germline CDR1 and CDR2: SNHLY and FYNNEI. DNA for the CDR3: TGTGCCAGCAGATCGTCCTTGGCGGACACTGAAGCTTTCTTT. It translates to CASRSSLADTEAFF.

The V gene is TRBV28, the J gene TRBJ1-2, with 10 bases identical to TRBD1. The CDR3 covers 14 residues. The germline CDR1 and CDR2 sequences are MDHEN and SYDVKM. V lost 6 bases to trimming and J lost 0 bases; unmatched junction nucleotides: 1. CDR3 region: CASSGQGANYGYTF. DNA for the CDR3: TGTGCCAGCAGCGGACAGGGGGCTAACTATGGCTACACCTTC.

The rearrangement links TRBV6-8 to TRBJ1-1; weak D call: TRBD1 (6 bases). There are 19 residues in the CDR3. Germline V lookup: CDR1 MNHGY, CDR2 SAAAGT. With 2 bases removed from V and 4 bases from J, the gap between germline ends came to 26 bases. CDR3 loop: CASSYGMYLDQGTLTEAFF. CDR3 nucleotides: TGTGCCAGCAGTTACGGGATGTATTTGGACCAGGGGACCCTCACTGAAGCTTTCTTT.

The CDR3 region has the DNA TGTGCCATGGAGAAGGATGGAGATACGCAGTATTTT. Amino acids: CAMEKDGDTQYF. The chain carries TRBV5-4 and TRBJ2-3; D remains unclear. The CDR3 spans 12 residues. Germline V gene lookup returns CDR1 SGHNT and CDR2 YYREEE (reference sequence). The V and J ends lost 9 bases and 5 bases respectively, with 13 bases between them.

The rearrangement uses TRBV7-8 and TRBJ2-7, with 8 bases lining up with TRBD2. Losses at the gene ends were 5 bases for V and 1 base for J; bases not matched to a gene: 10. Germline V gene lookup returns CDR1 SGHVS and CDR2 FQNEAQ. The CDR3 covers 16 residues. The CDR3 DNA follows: TGTGCCAGCAGCCCTCCACGAACTAGCGGATCCTACGAGCAGTACTTC. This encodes CASSPPRTSGSYEQYF.

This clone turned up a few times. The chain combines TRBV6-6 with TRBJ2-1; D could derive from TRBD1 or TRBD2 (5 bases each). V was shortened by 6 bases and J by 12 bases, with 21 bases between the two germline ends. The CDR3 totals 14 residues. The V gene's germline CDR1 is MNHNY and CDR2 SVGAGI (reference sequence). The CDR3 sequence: CASRGPGTPSGQFF. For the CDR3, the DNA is TGTGCCAGCAGAGGCCCCGGGACCCCGTCTGGGCAGTTCTTC.

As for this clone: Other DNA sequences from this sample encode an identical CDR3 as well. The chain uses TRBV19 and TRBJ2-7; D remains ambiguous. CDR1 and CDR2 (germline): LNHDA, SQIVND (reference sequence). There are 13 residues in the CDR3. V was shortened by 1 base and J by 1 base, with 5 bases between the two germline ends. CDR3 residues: CASSIAVSYEQYF. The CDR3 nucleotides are TGTGCCAGTAGTATAGCAGTTTCCTACGAGCAGTACTTC.

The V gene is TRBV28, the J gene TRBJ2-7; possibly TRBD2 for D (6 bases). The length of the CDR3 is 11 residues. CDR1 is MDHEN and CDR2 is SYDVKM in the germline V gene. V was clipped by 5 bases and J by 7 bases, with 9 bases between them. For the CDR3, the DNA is TGTGCCAGCAGTCGTGGAGGGGAGCAGTACTTC. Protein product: CASSRGGEQYF.

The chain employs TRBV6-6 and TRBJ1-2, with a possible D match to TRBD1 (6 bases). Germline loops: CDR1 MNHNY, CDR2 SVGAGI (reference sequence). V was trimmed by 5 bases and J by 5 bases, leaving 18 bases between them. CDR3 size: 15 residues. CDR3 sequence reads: CASSPTPDSFYGYTF. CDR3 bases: TGTGCCAGCAGTCCTACCCCGGACAGTTTTTATGGCTACACCTTC.

CDR3 loop: CASSIRDGSNQPQHF. CDR3 coding DNA: TGTGCCAGTAGTATTAGGGACGGGAGCAATCAGCCCCAGCATTTT. V and J are TRBV19 and TRBJ1-5; possibly TRBD1 for D (5 bases). V was shortened by 3 bases and J by 1 base, with 10 bases between the two germline ends. Per the germline V gene, CDR1 is LNHDA and CDR2 is SQIVND (reference sequence). The CDR3 is 15 amino acids.

The CDR3 DNA sequence: TGTGCCAGTAGTACCACTCTTCGGGTAAACTACGAGCAGTACTTC. Translation gives CASSTTLRVNYEQYF. The chain joins TRBV19 to TRBJ2-7; D is uncertain. Germline CDR1 and CDR2: LNHDA and SQIVND (reference sequence). Trimming removed 4 bases at V and 3 bases at J, with 16 bases between. This CDR3 has 15 amino acids.

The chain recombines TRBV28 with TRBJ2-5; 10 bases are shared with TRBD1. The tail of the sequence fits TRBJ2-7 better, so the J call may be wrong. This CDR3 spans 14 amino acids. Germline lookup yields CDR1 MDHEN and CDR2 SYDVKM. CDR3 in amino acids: CASLRQGATGEQYF. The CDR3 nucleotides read TGTGCCAGCTTGAGACAGGGGGCGACTGGCGAGCAGTACTTC.

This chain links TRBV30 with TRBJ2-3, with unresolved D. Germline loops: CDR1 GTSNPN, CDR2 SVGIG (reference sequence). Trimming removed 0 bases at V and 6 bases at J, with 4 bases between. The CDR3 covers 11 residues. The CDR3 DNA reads TGTGCCTGGAGTGTAAGGGATACGCAGTATTTT. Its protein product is CAWSVRDTQYF.

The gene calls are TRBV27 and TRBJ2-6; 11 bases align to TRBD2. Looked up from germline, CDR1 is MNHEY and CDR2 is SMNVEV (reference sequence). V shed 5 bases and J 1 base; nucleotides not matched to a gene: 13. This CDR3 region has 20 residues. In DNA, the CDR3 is TGTGCCAGCAGTGTCCATTCTAGCGGGAGGCTTCAGTCTGGGGCCAACGTCCTGACTTTC. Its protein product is CASSVHSSGRLQSGANVLTF.

The CDR3 nucleotides are TGTGCCAGCAGCTTAGGAGGACTTTCCTACAATGAGCAGTTCTTC. This sequence encodes CASSLGGLSYNEQFF. The rearrangement joins TRBV11-1 to TRBJ2-1; a possible D gene is TRBD2 (5 bases). The V end lost 1 base, the J end lost 1 base, and 8 bases lay between the germline ends. Germline CDR1 reads SGHAT; CDR2 reads FQDESV (reference sequence). The CDR3 runs to 15 residues. The whole variable domain, filled in from reference TRBV11-1 and TRBJ2-1, reads EAEVAQSPRYKITEKSQAVAFWCDPISGHATLYWYRQILGQGPELLVQFQDESVVDDSQLPKDRFSAERLKGVDSTLKIQPAELGDSAMYLCASSLGGLSYNEQFFGPGTRLTVL.

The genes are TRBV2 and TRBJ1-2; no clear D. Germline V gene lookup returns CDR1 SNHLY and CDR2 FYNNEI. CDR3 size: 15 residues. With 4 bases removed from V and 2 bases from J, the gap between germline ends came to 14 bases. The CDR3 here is CASSVNWGQNYGYTF. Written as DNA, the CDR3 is TGTGCCAGCAGTGTCAATTGGGGTCAGAACTATGGCTACACCTTC.

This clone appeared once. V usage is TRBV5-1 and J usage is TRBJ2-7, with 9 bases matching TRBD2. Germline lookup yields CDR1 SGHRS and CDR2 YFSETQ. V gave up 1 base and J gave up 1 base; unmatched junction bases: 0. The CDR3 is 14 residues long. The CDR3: CASSLLAGSYEQYF. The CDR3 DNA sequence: TGCGCCAGCAGCTTGCTAGCGGGATCCTACGAGCAGTACTTC.

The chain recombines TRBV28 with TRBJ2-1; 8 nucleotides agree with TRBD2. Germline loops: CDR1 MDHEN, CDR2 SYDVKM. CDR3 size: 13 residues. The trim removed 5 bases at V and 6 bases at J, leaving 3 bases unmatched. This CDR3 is CASSTGGGNEQFF. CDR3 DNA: TGTGCCAGCAGTACGGGAGGGGGCAATGAGCAGTTCTTC. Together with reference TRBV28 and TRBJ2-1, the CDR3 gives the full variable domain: DVKVTQSSRYLVKRTGEKVFLECVQDMDHENMFWYRQDPGLGLRLIYFSYDVKMKEKGDIPEGYSVSREKKERFSLILESASTNQTSMYLCASSTGGGNEQFFGPGTRLTVL.

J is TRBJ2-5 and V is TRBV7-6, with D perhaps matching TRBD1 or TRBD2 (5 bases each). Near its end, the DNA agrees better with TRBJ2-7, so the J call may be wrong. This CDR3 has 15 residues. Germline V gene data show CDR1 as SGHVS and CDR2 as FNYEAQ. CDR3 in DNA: TGTGCCAGCAGCTTACGGGGCTCGGGAACCTACGAGCAGTACTTC. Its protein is CASSLRGSGTYEQYF.

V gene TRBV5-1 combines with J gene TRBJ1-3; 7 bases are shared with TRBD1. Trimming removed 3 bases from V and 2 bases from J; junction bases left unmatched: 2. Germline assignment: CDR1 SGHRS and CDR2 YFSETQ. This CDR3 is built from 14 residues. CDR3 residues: CASSSGTAGNTIYF. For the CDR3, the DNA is TGCGCCAGCAGCTCAGGGACAGCTGGAAACACCATATATTTT.

DNA for the CDR3: TGCGCCAGCAGCCAAAGGGTCACAGATACGCAGTATTTT. Protein sequence: CASSQRVTDTQYF. The rearrangement joins TRBV4-1 to TRBJ2-3; no firm D call. Trimming took off 2 bases at V and 2 bases at J, with 5 bases between the two ends. Germline lookup yields CDR1 MGHRA and CDR2 YSYEKL. This CDR3 is built from 13 residues.

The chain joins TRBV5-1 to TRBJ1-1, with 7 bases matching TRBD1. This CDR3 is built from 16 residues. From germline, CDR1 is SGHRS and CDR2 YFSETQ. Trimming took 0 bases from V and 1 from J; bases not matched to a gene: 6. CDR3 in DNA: TGCGCCAGCAGCTTGGGCAGGGACAGATGGAACACTGAAGCTTTCTTT. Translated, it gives CASSLGRDRWNTEAFF.

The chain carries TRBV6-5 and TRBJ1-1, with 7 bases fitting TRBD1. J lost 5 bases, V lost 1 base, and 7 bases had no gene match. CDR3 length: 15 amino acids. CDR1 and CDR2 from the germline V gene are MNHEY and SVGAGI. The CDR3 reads CASSYFTGVRTEAFF. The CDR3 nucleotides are TGTGCCAGCAGTTACTTTACAGGGGTGAGGACTGAAGCTTTCTTT.

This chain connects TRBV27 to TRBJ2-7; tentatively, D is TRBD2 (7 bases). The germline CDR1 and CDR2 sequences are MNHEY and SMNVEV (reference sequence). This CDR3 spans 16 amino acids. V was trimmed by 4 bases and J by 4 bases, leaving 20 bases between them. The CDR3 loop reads CASSYLGGGPQYEQYF. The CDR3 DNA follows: TGTGCCAGCAGTTACCTAGGGGGAGGGCCTCAGTACGAGCAGTACTTC.

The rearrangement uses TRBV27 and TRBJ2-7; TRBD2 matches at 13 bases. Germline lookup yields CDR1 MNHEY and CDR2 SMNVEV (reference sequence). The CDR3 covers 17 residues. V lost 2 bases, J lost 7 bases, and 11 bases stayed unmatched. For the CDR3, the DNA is TGTGCCAGCAGTTTAGACCGACTAGCGGGAGGTCACGAGGAGCAGTACTTC. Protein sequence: CASSLDRLAGGHEEQYF.

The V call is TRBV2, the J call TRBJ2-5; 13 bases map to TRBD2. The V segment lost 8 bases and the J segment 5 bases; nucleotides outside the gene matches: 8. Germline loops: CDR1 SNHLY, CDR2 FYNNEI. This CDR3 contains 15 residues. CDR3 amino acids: CASSGTSGTGETQYF. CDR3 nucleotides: TGTGCCAGCTCTGGGACTAGCGGGACGGGGGAGACCCAGTACTTC.

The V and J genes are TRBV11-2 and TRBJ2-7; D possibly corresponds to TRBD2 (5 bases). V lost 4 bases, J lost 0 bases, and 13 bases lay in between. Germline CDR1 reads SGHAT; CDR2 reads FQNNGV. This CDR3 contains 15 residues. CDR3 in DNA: TGTGCCAGCAGCTCCTTTAGCGTGAGCTCCTACGAGCAGTACTTC. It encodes CASSSFSVSSYEQYF.

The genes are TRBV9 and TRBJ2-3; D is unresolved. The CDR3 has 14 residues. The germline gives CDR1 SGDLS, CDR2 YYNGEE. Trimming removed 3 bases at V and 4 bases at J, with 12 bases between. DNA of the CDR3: TGTGCCAGCAGCGCTTGGGCTGAGGCAGATACGCAGTATTTT. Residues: CASSAWAEADTQYF.

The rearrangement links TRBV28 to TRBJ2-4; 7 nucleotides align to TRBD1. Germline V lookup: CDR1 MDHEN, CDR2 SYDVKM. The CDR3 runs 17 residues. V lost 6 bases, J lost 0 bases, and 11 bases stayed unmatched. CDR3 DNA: TGTGCCAGCAGCTCACCGTTAGGGGGCCTAGCCAAAAACATTCAGTACTTC. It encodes CASSSPLGGLAKNIQYF.

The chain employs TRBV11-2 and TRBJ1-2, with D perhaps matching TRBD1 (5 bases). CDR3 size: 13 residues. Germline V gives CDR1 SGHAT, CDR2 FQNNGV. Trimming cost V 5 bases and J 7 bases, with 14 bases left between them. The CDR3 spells CASSPGGDGGYTF. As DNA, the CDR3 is TGTGCCAGCAGCCCGGGGGGGGACGGTGGCTACACCTTC. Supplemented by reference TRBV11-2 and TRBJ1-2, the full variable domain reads EAGVAQSPRYKIIEKRQSVAFWCNPISGHATLYWYQQILGQGPKLLIQFQNNGVVDDSQLPKDRFSAERLKGVDSTLKIQPAKLEDSAVYLCASSPGGDGGYTFGSGTRLTVV.

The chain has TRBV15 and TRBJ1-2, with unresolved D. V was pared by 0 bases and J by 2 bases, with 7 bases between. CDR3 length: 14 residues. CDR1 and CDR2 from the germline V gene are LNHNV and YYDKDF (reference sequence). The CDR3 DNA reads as TGTGCCACCAGCAGAGAGGCGGGCAACTATGGCTACACCTTC. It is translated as CATSREAGNYGYTF. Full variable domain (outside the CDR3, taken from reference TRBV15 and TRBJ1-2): DAMVIQNPRYQVTQFGKPVTLSCSQTLNHNVMYWYQQKSSQAPKLLFHYYDKDFNNEADTPDNFQSRRPNTSFCFLDIRSPGLGDTAMYLCATSREAGNYGYTFGSGTRLTVV.